This T cell receptor beta chain came from a study of T cell responses to AZD1222 COVID-19 vaccine. General study points: Possibly, clonal diversity was underestimated; donors were largely white British and included more females.

Measured with immunoSEQ multiplex PCR; TCRdb has only the in-frame clones, and not every one. The table shows about 130,000 clones, with around 84% occurring only once. On this clone itself: Its cognate antigen is unknown.

The CDR3 length is 13 residues. The V end was cut by 5 bases, the J end by 1 base, with 8 bases between. Germline V CDR1 and CDR2: MDHEN, SYDVKM. The chain is built from TRBV28 and TRBJ1-1; maybe TRBD1 (5 bases). The TCR sequence derives from an adult in good health. The sample in question was peripheral blood, obtained on day 0 of AZD1222 vaccination. The CDR3 DNA reads as TGTGCCAGCAGTGTGACAGAGAACACTGAAGCTTTCTTT. Protein: CASSVTENTEAFF.